This entry features one T cell receptor (beta chain) sequence. The source of the sample is a study of blood T cell repertoires in COVID-19. TCRdb keeps only in-frame clones here, not all; method: immunoSEQ multiplex PCR. The sample holds about 100,000 clones, 90% to 95% seen once. The CDR3 runs to 13 residues. The germline V gene encodes CDR1 SNHLY and CDR2 FYNNEI. Deletions cut 7 bases from V and 1 base from J, with 10 bases between. The rearrangement links TRBV2 to TRBJ1-1; tentative D call: TRBD1 (6 bases). Sequenced input: peripheral blood. The TCR originated in a man aged 55 to 70 with acute or convalescent COVID-19. The CDR3 sequence is CASTLDRNTEAFF. The CDR3 coding sequence is TGTGCCAGCACCCTGGACAGGAACACTGAAGCTTTCTTT.